This note documents a single T cell receptor (beta chain) sequence. Its antigen is not identified. The data were obtained in a study of graft-versus-host responses after intestinal transplantation. At the level of the study: Each patient got anti-thymocyte globulin induction, then tacrolimus and steroids for roughly 3 years.

Sequenced by immunoSEQ multiplex PCR; TCRdb stores in-frame clones only, minus some. The top ten clones hold around 0.2% of a sample with 30,000 to 50,000 clones, over 90% of them seen once. This CDR3 contains 15 residues. V was cut by 8 bases and J by 0 bases, with 15 bases left in between. Germline values: CDR1 MNHEY, CDR2 SVGAGI. The sequence derives from a human donor who was the organ donor for an intestinal transplant. This rearrangement joins TRBV6-5 to TRBJ2-3; D is unresolved. Material: unstimulated CD8+ T cells sorted from spleen or lymph node cells, obtained before transplant. CDR3 coding DNA: TGTGCCAGCGGGTTGGCAGCCCCTAGCACAGATACGCAGTATTTT. Its protein product is CASGLAAPSTDTQYF.